This T cell receptor (beta chain) is drawn from a study of spatial heterogeneity in lung cancer. Study context: Detection of beta-chain sequences consistently exceeded that of alpha-chain sequences.

By share, this clonotype counts as medium-sized. TCRdb used MiXCR to reprocess the 5' RACE reads, holding one entry per CDR3 protein. The table has 6,900 or so distinct CDR3 sequences, 3% to 5% seen once. Sample time point: sample taken at primary tumor resection. Researchers sequenced whole RNA taken from tumor, nontumor lung or frozen PBMC without sorting. The donor group consisted of some 70 patients who had untreated, early-stage non-small cell lung cancer. The germline V gene encodes CDR1 SEHNR and CDR2 FQNEAQ (reference sequence). The CDR3 is made up of 15 amino acids. With 0 bases removed from V and 2 bases from J, the gap between germline ends came to 10 bases.

The TCR sequence derives from a female donor with early-stage non-small cell lung cancer. The chain uses TRBV7-9 and TRBJ2-5; unclear D gene. Sequencing was performed on normal lung tissue next to the tumor, taken at surgery. The CDR3 sequence is CASSLALQSQETQYF. The CDR3 DNA is TGTGCCAGCAGCTTAGCCCTCCAGTCTCAAGAGACCCAGTACTTC.